One sample yielded the 19 T cell receptor beta chains listed below, sequenced in a study of PD-1 blockade in classical Hodgkin lymphoma (dated by TCRdb to about 2020). The time point tag for this specimen amounts to: cycle 4 day 1 (C4D1), after around six weeks of nivolumab. Every trial patient had relapsed following autologous stem cell transplantation, and prior brentuximab vedotin exposure was what differed among cohorts A, B and C. CD4+ T cells were purified from thawed PBMCs by magnetic negative selection with a Miltenyi CD4+ T cell isolation kit. Library preparation was by the immunoSEQ multiplex PCR assay. Not all clones reach the TCRdb copy of this immuneACCESS table, which keeps in-frame sequences only. Checked studies attribute under half of the gap to unresolved V genes and leave the rest unexplained. In this sample the table shows approximately 18,000 clones, over 70% of which occur a single time. The top ten clonotypes cover around 1.9% of the sample.

The specimen was CD4+ T cells from blood, collected before the fourth cycle of nivolumab. All receptors derive from a human donor with classical Hodgkin lymphoma.

The chain couples TRBV6-5 to TRBJ2-1; 12 bases map to TRBD2. The length of the CDR3 is 14 residues. After removal of 10 bases from V and 6 bases from J, the junction contained 7 bases not matched to a gene. In germline, CDR1 is MNHEY, CDR2 SVGAGI. CDR3 amino acids: CATLRTSGTNEQFF. The CDR3 nucleotides read TGTGCCACCCTTCGGACTAGCGGGACCAATGAGCAGTTCTTC.

The J gene is TRBJ1-1, the V gene TRBV11-1; weak D call: TRBD1 (6 bases). The CDR3 has 13 amino acids. With 5 bases removed from V and 1 base from J, the gap between germline ends came to 8 bases. Germline loops: CDR1 SGHAT, CDR2 FQDESV (reference sequence). DNA of the CDR3: TGTGCCAGCAGCCTACAGGGGAACACTGAAGCTTTCTTT. The encoded protein is CASSLQGNTEAFF.

The gene calls are TRBV2 and TRBJ1-4, with a weak D call TRBD1 (6 bases). This CDR3 comprises 16 residues. With 6 bases removed from V and 3 bases from J, the gap between germline ends came to 17 bases. CDR1 and CDR2 (germline): SNHLY, FYNNEI. The CDR3: CASRLDRFVPNEKLFF. CDR3 DNA sequence: TGTGCCAGCAGGCTCGACAGGTTCGTCCCTAATGAAAAACTGTTTTTT.

This chain uses TRBV4-2 with TRBJ1-6, with D possibly being TRBD1 (6 bases). CDR1 is LGHNA, CDR2 YNFKEQ, per germline. The CDR3 covers 15 residues. Trimming shortened V by 0 bases and J by 8 bases, and 11 bases separated the two germline ends. As DNA, the CDR3 is TGTGCCAGCAGCCAAGATCAGGGGATGGATTCACCCCTCCACTTT. Amino acid sequence: CASSQDQGMDSPLHF.

This clone was seen once. The V call is TRBV10-3, the J call TRBJ1-5, with D hard to call. Germline values: CDR1 ENHRY, CDR2 SYGVKD. This CDR3 has 14 amino acids. Trimming pared 2 bases from V and 2 bases from J, leaving 7 bases between. The CDR3 protein is CAISEGGGNQPQHF. The CDR3 region has the DNA TGTGCCATCAGTGAGGGCGGAGGCAATCAGCCCCAGCATTTT.

The gene calls are TRBV11-3 and TRBJ2-5, with TRBD2 matching 14 bases. This CDR3 region has 17 residues. Trimming at V came to 4 bases and at J to 4 bases, leaving 8 bases not matched to a gene. CDR1 SGHNT and CDR2 YENEEA come from the germline V gene. CDR3 in DNA: TGTGCCAGCAGCTCACGACTAGCGGGAGGGGAGGGAGAGACCCAGTACTTC. Protein: CASSSRLAGGEGETQYF.

About this clone: The junction and the germline gene differ at one end; a read error may be behind it. The chain links TRBV6-6 to TRBJ2-1; the D gene is possibly TRBD2 (6 bases). Germline assignment: CDR1 MNHNY and CDR2 SVGAGI (reference sequence). The CDR3 covers 15 residues. The CDR3 spells CATSPAGSSYNEQFF. In nucleotides, the CDR3 is TGTGCCACCAGTCCGGCGGGAAGCTCCTACAATGAGCAGTTCTTC.

The chain joins TRBV14 to TRBJ2-5; D possibly corresponds to TRBD1 (6 bases). Germline CDR1 and CDR2: SGHDN and FVKESK. CDR3 length equals 14 residues. The germline V and J ends were trimmed by 10 bases and 11 bases, with 26 bases remaining between them. The CDR3 sequence is CATRDTRGGGEQYF. As DNA, the CDR3 is TGTGCCACCAGGGACACTCGGGGTGGTGGAGAGCAGTACTTC.

As for this clone: A clone one base away is much larger, so this may be a read error. The conserved closing phenylalanine or tryptophan is absent in this CDR3, likely reflecting a read error. V is TRBV19 and J is TRBJ2-2; TRBD1 is a possible D gene (6 bases). Germline V gene lookup returns CDR1 LNHDA and CDR2 SQIVND (reference sequence). V was pared by 2 bases and J by 2 bases, with 12 bases between. The CDR3 is 16 residues long. CDR3 region: CASSISWGLNTGELFS. CDR3 nucleotides: TGTGCCAGTAGTATATCATGGGGGCTCAACACCGGGGAGCTGTTTTCT.

This rearrangement joins TRBV19 to TRBJ2-1, with TRBD2 matching 8 bases. The CDR3 runs to 16 residues. With V trimmed by 7 bases and J by 8 bases, 16 bases remained unmatched. Germline assignment: CDR1 LNHDA and CDR2 SQIVND (reference sequence). CDR3: CASTPIAGSQYDEQFF. CDR3 in DNA: TGTGCCAGTACTCCGATAGCGGGATCGCAATACGATGAGCAGTTCTTC.

The chain joins TRBV6-5 to TRBJ1-2, with 7 bases lining up with TRBD1. The V gene's germline CDR1 is MNHEY and CDR2 SVGAGI. Unmatched junction bases numbered 4, after V lost 4 bases and J lost 2 bases. This CDR3 contains 14 residues. The CDR3 loop reads CASSSGQRNYGYTF. Here the CDR3 DNA reads TGTGCCAGCAGTTCGGGACAGCGGAACTATGGCTACACCTTC.

This clone was recorded only once. The chain uses TRBV4-1 and TRBJ1-1; no firm D call. CDR1 MGHRA and CDR2 YSYEKL come from the germline V gene. With 2 bases removed from V and 3 bases from J, the gap between germline ends came to 13 bases. There are 15 residues in the CDR3. The chain's CDR3 is CASSQTPSRDTEAFF. The CDR3 DNA is TGCGCCAGCAGCCAAACCCCCTCGAGAGACACTGAAGCTTTCTTT.

V and J are TRBV5-6 and TRBJ2-2; tentative D call: TRBD2 (5 bases). V lost 5 bases, J lost 9 bases, and 17 bases lay in between. CDR1 SGHDT and CDR2 YYEEEE come from the germline V gene. The CDR3 sequence is 14 residues long. CDR3 bases: TGTGCCAGCAGTTTTAGGTCGGGGTACCGGGAGCTGTTTTTT. Translating gives CASSFRSGYRELFF.

This chain uses TRBV29-1 with TRBJ2-1; D perhaps matches TRBD1 (8 bases). Trimming removed 7 bases from V and 9 bases from J, with 16 bases in between. Germline V gene lookup returns CDR1 SQVTM and CDR2 ANQGSEA. The length of the CDR3 is 12 residues. CDR3 sequence reads: CSGWTGRGEQFF. The CDR3 DNA follows: TGCAGCGGATGGACAGGGAGGGGTGAGCAGTTCTTC.

V and J are TRBV6-1 and TRBJ1-3, with D perhaps TRBD1 (5 bases). The CDR3 covers 18 residues. Germline-derived CDR1 and CDR2 are MNHNS and SASEGT. The V gene lost 1 base and the J gene lost 0 bases, with 16 bases spanning the gap. CDR3 amino acids: CASSEVGGVPSSGNTIYF. CDR3 nucleotide sequence: TGTGCCAGCAGTGAAGTTGGGGGGGTCCCTTCCTCTGGAAACACCATATATTTT.

This clone appeared a single time. The CDR3 coding sequence is TGTGCCAGCAGCTTATTTGAGCAGCAGTACTTC. Its translation is CASSLFEQQYF. This chain links TRBV7-9 with TRBJ2-7; D call uncertain. The CDR3 spans 11 residues. With 2 bases removed from V and 8 bases from J, the gap between germline ends came to 7 bases. Germline CDR1 is SEHNR and CDR2 is FQNEAQ (reference sequence). The full variable domain, with the rest looked up from reference TRBV7-9 and TRBJ2-7, is DTGVSQNPRHKITKRGQNVTFRCDPISEHNRLYWYRQTLGQGPEFLTYFQNEAQLEKSRLLSDRFSAERPKGSFSTLEIQRTEQGDSAMYLCASSLFEQQYFGPGTRLTVT.

This clone was picked up a small number of times. This sequence joins TRBV5-1 and TRBJ1-1, with D perhaps TRBD1 (5 bases). Deletions cut 2 bases from V and 0 bases from J, with 8 bases between. CDR1 and CDR2 from the germline V gene are SGHRS and YFSETQ. The CDR3 has 14 amino acids. CDR3 DNA: TGCGCCAGCAGCTTTAGGGGAGTGAACACTGAAGCTTTCTTT. It codes for CASSFRGVNTEAFF.

The chain has TRBV27 and TRBJ1-5; D perhaps matches TRBD1 (5 bases). Germline V gene lookup returns CDR1 MNHEY and CDR2 SMNVEV (reference sequence). This CDR3 is 15 amino acids long. The germline V and J ends were trimmed by 6 bases and 3 bases, with 15 bases remaining between them. The CDR3 DNA sequence: TGTGCCAGCAGGTACCAGGGTAACAACAATCAGCCCCAGCATTTT. Its translation is CASRYQGNNNQPQHF.

This clone was seen more than once but under ten times. The V call is TRBV15, the J call TRBJ1-2, with D perhaps matching TRBD1 (6 bases). The germline V gene has CDR1 LNHNV and CDR2 YYDKDF (reference sequence). The CDR3 has 12 amino acids. V lost 5 bases to trimming and J lost 4 bases, with 8 bases between them. The CDR3 protein is CATSPRGYGYTF. In DNA form, the CDR3 reads TGTGCCACCAGCCCCAGGGGCTATGGCTACACCTTC. Supplemented by reference TRBV15 and TRBJ1-2, the full variable domain reads DAMVIQNPRYQVTQFGKPVTLSCSQTLNHNVMYWYQQKSSQAPKLLFHYYDKDFNNEADTPDNFQSRRPNTSFCFLDIRSPGLGDTAMYLCATSPRGYGYTFGSGTRLTVV.